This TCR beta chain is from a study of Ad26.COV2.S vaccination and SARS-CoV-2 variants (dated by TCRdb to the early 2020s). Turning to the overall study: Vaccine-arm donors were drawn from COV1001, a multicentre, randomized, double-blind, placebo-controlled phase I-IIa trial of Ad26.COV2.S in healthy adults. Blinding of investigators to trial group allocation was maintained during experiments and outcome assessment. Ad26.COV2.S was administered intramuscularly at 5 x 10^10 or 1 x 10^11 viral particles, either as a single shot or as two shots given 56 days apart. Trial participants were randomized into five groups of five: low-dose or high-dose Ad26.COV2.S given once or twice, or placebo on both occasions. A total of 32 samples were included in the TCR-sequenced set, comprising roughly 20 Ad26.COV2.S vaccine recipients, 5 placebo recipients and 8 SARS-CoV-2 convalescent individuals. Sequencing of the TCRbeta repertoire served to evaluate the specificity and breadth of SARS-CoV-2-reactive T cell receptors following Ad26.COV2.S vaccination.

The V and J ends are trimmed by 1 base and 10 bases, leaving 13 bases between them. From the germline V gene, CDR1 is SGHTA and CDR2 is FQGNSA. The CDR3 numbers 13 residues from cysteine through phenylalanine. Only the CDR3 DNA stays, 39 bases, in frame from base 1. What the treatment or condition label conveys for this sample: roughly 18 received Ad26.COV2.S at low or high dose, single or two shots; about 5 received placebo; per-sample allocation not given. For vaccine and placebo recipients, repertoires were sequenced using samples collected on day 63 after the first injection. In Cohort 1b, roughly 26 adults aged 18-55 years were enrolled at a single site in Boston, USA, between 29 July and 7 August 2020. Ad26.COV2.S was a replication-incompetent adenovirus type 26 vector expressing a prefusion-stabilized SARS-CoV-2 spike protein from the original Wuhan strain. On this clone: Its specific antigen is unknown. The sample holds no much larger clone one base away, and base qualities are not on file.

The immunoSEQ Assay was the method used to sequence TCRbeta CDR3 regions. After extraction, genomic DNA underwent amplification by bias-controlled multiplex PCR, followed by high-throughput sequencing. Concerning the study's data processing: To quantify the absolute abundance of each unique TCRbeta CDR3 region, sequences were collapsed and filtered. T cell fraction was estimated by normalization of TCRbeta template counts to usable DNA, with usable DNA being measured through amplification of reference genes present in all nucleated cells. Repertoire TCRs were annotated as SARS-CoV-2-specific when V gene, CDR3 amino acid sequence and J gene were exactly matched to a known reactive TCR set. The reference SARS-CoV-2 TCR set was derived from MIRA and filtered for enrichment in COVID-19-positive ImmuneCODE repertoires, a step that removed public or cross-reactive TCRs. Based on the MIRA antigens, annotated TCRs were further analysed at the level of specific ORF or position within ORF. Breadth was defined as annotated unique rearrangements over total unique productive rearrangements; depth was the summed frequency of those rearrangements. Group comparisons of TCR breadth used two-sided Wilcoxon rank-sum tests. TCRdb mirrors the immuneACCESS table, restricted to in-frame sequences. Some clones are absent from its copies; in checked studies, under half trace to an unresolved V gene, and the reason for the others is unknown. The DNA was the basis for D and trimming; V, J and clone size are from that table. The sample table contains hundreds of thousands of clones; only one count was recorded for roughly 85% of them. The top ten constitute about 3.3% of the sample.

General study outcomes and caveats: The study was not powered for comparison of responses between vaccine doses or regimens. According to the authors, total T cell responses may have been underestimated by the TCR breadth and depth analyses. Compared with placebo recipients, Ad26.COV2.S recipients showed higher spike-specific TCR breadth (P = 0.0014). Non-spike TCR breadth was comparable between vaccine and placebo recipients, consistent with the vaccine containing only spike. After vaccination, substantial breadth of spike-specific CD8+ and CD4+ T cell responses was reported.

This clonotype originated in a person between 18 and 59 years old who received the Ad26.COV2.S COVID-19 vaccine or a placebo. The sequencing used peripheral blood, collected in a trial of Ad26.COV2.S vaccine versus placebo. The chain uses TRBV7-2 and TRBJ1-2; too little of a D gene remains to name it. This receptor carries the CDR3 CASSLDRTALYTF. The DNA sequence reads TGTGCCAGCAGCTTAGACCGGACCGCACTCTACACCTTC. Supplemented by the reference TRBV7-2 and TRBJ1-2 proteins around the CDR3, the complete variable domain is GAGVSQSPSNKVTEKGKDVELRCDPISGHTALYWYRQSLGQGLEFLIYFQGNSAPDKSGLPSDRFSAERTGGSVSTLTIQRTQQEDSAVYLCASSLDRTALYTFGSGTRLTVV.